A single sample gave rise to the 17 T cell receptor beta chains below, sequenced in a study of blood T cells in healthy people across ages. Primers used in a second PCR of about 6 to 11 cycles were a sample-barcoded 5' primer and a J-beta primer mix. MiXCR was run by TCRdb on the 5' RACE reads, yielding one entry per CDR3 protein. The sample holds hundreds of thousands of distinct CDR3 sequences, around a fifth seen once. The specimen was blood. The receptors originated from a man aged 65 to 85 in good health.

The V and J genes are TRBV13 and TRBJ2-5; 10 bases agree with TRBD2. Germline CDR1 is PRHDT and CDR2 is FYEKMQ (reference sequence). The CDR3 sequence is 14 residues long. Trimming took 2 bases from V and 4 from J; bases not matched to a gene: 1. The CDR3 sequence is CASSLKRGGETQYF. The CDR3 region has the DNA TGTGCCAGCAGCTTAAAGCGGGGGGGAGAGACCCAGTACTTC.

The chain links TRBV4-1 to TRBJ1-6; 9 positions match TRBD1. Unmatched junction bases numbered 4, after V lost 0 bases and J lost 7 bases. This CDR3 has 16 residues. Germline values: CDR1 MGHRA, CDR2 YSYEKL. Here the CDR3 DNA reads TGCGCCAGCAGCCAAGATCCGGGACAGGGAAATTCACCCCTCCACTTT. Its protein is CASSQDPGQGNSPLHF.

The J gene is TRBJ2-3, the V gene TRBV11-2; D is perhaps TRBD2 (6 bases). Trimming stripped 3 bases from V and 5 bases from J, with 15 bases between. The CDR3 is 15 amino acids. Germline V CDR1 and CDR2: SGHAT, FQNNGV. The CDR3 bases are TGTGCCAGCAGCTTTGTCCGGGACTTCGGAGATACGCAGTATTTT. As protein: CASSFVRDFGDTQYF. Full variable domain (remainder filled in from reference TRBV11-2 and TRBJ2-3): EAGVAQSPRYKIIEKRQSVAFWCNPISGHATLYWYQQILGQGPKLLIQFQNNGVVDDSQLPKDRFSAERLKGVDSTLKIQPAKLEDSAVYLCASSFVRDFGDTQYFGPGTRLTVL.

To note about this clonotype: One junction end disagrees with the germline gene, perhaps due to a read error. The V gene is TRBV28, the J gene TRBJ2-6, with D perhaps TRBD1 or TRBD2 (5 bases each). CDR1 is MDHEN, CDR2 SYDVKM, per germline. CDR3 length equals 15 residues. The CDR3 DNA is TGTGCCAGCGGCAAAGGGAGTGCTGGGGCCAACCTCCTGACTTTC. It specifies CASGKGSAGANLLTF.

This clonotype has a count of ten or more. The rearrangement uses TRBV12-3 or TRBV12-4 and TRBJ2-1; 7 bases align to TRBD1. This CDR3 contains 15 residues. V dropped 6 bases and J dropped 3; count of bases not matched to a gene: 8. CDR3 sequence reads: CASSPDREGYNEQFF. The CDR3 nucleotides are TGTGCCAGCAGCCCCGACAGGGAAGGCTACAATGAGCAGTTCTTC.

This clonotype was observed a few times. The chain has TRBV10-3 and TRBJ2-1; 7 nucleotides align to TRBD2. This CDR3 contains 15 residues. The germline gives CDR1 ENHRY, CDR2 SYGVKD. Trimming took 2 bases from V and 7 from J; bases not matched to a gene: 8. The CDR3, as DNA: TGTGCCATCAGTGAGGGGTCTAGCGGAGTAAATGAGCAGTTCTTC. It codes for CAISEGSSGVNEQFF.

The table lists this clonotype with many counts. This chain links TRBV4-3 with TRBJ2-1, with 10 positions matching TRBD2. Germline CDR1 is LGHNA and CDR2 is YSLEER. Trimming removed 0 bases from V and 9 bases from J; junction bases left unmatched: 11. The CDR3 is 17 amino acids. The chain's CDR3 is CASSQDEVLAGAGEQFF. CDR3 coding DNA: TGCGCCAGCAGCCAAGATGAAGTCCTAGCGGGAGCGGGTGAGCAGTTCTTC.

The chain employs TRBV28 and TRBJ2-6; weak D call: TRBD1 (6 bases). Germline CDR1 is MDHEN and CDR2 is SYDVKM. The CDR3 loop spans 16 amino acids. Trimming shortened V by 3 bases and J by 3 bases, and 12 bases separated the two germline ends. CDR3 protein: CASSFAGAGGANVLTF. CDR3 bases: TGTGCCAGCAGTTTCGCAGGGGCGGGTGGGGCCAACGTCCTGACTTTC.

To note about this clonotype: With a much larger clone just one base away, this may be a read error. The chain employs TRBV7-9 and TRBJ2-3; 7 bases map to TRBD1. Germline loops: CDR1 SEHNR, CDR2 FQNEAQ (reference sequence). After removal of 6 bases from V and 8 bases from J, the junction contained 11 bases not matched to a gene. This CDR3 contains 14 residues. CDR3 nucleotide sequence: TGTGCCAGCAGTCGGGACAGCCTCTCGGGTACGCAGTATTTT. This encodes CASSRDSLSGTQYF. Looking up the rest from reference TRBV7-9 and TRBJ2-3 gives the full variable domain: DTGVSQNPRHKITKRGQNVTFRCDPISEHNRLYWYRQTLGQGPEFLTYFQNEAQLEKSRLLSDRFSAERPKGSFSTLEIQRTEQGDSAMYLCASSRDSLSGTQYFGPGTRLTVL.

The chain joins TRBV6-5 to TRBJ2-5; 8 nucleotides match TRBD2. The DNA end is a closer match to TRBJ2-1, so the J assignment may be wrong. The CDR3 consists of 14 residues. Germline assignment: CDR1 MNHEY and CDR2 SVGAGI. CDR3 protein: CASSPGTRGHEQFF. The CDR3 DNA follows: TGTGCCAGCAGCCCCGGGACTAGAGGGCATGAGCAGTTCTTC.

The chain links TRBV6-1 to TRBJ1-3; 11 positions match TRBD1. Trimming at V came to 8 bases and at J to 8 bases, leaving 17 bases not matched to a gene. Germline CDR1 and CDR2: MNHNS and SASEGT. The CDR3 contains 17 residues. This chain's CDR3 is CASAKSGTGGLRDTIYF. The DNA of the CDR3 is TGTGCCAGCGCAAAATCCGGGACAGGGGGATTGCGGGACACCATATATTTT.

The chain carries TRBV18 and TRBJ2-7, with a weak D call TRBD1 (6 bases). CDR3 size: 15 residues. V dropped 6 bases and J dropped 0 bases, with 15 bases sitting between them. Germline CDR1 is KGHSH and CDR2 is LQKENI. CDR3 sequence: CASSPPGTNSYEQYF. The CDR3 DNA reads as TGTGCCAGCTCCCCTCCCGGGACAAACTCCTACGAGCAGTACTTC.

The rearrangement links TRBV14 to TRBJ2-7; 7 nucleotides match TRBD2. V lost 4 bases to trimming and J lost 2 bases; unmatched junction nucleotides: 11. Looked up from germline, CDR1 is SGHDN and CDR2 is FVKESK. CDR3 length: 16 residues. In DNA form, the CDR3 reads TGTGCCAGCAGCCCCCTCGGACTAGTAAGGCCCTACGAGCAGTACTTC. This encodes CASSPLGLVRPYEQYF.

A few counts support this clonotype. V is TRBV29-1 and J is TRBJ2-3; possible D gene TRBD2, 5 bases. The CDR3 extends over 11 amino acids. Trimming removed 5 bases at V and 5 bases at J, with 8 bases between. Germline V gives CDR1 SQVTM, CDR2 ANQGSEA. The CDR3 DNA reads TGCAGCGTTCACACTAGAGATACGCAGTATTTT. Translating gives CSVHTRDTQYF.

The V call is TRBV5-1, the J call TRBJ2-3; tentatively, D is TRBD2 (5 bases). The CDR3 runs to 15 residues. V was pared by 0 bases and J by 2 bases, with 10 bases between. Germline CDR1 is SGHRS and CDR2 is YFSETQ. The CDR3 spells CASSLDTGITDTQYF. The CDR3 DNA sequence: TGCGCCAGCAGCTTGGATACGGGGATCACAGATACGCAGTATTTT.

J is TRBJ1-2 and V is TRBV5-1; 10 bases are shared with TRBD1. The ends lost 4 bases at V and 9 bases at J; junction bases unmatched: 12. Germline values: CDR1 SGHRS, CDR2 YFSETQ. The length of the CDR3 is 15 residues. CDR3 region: CASSIGTGEGYSYTF. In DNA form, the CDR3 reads TGCGCCAGCAGCATCGGGACAGGGGAAGGGTATAGCTACACCTTC.

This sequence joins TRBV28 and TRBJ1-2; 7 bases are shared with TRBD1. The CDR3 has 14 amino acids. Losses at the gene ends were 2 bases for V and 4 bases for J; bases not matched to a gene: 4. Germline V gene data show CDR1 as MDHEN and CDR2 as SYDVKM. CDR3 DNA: TGTGCCAGCAGTTTAGTCAGGGGGTCCTATGGCTACACCTTC. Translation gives CASSLVRGSYGYTF.